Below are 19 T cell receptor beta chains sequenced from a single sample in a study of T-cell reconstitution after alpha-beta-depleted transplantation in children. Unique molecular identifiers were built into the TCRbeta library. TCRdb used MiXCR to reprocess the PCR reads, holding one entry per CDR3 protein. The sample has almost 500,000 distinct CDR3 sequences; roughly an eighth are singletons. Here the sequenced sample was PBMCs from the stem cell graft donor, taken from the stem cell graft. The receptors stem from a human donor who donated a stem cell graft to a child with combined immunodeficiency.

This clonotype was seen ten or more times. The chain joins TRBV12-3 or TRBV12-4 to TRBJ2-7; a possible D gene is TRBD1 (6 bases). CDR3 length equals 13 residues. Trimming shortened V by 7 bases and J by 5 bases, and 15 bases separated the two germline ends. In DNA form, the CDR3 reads TGTGCCAGCACCAAATCTCAGGGGCACGAGCAGTACTTC. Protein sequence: CASTKSQGHEQYF.

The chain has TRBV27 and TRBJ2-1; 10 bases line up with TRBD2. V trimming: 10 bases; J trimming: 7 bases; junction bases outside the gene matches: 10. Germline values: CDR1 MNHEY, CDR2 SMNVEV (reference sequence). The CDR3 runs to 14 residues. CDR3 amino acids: CATSQAGGPNEQFF. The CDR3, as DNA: TGTGCCACTTCACAAGCGGGAGGGCCGAATGAGCAGTTCTTC.

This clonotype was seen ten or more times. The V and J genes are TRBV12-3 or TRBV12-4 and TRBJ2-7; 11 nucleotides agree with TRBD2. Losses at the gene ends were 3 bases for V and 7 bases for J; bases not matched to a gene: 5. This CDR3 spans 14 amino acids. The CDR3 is CASSLGGTSGEQYF. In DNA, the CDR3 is TGTGCCAGCAGTTTGGGGGGGACTAGCGGTGAGCAGTACTTC.

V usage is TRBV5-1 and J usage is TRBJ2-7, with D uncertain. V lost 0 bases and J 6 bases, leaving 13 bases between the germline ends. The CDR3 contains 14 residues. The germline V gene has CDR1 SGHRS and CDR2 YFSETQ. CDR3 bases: TGCGCCAGCAGCTTGGAGGGTCCAGCTAGCGAGCAGTACTTC. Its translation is CASSLEGPASEQYF.

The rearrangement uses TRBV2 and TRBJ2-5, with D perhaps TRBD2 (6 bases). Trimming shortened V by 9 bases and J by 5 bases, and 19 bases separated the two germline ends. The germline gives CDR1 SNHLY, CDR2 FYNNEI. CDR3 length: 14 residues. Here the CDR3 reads CASRTWGVGETQYF. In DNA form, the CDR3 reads TGTGCCAGTCGAACATGGGGGGTTGGGGAGACCCAGTACTTC.

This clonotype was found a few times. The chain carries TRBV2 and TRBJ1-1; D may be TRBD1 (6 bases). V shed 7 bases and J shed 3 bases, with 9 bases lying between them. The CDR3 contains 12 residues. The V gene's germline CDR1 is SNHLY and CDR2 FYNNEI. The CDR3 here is CASTKGDTEAFF. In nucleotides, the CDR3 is TGTGCCAGCACTAAGGGGGACACTGAAGCTTTCTTT. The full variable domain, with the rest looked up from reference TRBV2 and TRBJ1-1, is EPEVTQTPSHQVTQMGQEVILRCVPISNHLYFYWYRQILGQKVEFLVSFYNNEISEKSEIFDDQFSVERPDGSNFTLKIRSTKLEDSAMYFCASTKGDTEAFFGQGTRLTVV.

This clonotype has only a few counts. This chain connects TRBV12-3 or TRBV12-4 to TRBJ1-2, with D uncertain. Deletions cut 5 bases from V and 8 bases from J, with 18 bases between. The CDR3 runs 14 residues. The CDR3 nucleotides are TGTGCCAGCAGTATACGGACCGCCCTGGGGGGCTACACCTTC. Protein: CASSIRTALGGYTF.

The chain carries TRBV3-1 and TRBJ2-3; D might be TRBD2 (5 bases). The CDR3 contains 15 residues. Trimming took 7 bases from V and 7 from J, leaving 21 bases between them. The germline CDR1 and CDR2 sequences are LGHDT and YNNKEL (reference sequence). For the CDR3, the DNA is TGTGCCAGCACCAAGTCGGGGAGTTCAGCGTATACGCAGTATTTT. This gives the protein CASTKSGSSAYTQYF.

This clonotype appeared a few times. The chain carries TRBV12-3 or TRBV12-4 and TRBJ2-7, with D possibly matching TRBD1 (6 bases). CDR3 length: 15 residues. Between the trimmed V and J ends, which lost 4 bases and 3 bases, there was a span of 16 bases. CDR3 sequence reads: CASSSTGTPVYEQYF. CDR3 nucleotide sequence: TGTGCCAGCAGTTCTACCGGGACACCAGTCTACGAGCAGTACTTC.

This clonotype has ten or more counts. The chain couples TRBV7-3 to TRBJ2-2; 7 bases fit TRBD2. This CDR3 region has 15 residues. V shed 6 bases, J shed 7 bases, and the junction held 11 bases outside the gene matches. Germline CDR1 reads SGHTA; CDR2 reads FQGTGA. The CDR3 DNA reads TGTGCCAGCAGTCCATCCGGGGCTAGCGGCGGGGAGCTGTTTTTT. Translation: CASSPSGASGGELFF.

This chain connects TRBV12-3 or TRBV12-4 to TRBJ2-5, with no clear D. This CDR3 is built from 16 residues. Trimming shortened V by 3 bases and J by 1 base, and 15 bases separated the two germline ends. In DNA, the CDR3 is TGTGCCAGCAGTTTGGAACAGATCCCCATCCAAGAGACCCAGTACTTC. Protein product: CASSLEQIPIQETQYF.

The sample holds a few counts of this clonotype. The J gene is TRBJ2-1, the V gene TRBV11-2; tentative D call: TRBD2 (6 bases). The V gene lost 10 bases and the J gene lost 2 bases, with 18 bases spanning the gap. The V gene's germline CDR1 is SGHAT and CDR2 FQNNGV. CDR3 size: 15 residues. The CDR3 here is CATSAGLITYNEQFF. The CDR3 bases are TGTGCCACCTCCGCCGGACTAATCACCTACAATGAGCAGTTCTTC.

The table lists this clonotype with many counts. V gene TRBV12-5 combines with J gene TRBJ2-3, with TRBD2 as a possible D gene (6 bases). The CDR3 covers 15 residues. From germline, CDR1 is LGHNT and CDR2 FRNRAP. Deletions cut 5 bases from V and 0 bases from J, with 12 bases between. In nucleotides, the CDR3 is TGTGCTAGTGGTCCGGGGGTAACTAGCACAGATACGCAGTATTTT. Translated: CASGPGVTSTDTQYF.

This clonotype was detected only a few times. The CDR3 is CASRVSGAQETQYF. In nucleotides, the CDR3 is TGTGCCAGTAGAGTTTCGGGGGCACAAGAGACCCAGTACTTC. The chain combines TRBV7-2 with TRBJ2-5; tentatively, D is TRBD1 or TRBD2 (6 bases each). The length of the CDR3 is 14 residues. V dropped 9 bases and J dropped 2 bases, with 16 bases sitting between them. Germline V lookup: CDR1 SGHTA, CDR2 FQGNSA.

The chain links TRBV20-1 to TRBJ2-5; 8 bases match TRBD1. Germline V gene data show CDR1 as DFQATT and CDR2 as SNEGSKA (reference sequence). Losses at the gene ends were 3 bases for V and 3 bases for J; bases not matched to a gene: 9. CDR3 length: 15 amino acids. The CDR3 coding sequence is TGCAGTGCTAGGAGTGGACAGGGCCGAGAAGAGACCCAGTACTTC. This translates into CSARSGQGREETQYF.

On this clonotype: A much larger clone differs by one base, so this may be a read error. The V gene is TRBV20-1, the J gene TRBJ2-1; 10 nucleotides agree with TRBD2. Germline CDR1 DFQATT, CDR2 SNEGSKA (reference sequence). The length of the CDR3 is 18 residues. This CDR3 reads CRARDPGLAGASDNEQFF. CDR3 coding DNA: TGCAGGGCTAGAGATCCGGGTCTAGCGGGAGCCTCTGACAATGAGCAGTTCTTC.

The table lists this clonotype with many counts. CDR3 sequence reads: CASTSQGWLYF. The DNA of the CDR3 is TGTGCCAGCACCTCCCAGGGCTGGCTTTATTTT. V usage is TRBV6-2 or TRBV6-3 and J usage is TRBJ2-3; TRBD1 might be the D (5 bases). Germline CDR1 reads MNHEY; CDR2 reads SVGEGT. Trimming took 7 bases from V and 15 from J, leaving 17 bases between them. This CDR3 region has 11 residues.

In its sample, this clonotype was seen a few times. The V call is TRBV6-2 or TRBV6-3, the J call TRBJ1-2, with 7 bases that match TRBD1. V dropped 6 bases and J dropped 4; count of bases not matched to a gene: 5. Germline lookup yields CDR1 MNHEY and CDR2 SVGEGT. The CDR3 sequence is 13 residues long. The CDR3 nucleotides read TGTGCCAGCAGACGCGGGACAGCCTATGGCTACACCTTC. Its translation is CASRRGTAYGYTF.

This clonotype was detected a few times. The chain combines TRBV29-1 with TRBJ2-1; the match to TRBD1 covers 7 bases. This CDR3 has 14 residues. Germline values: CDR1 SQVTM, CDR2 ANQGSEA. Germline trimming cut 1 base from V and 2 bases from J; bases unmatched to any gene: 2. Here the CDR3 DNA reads TGCAGCGTTGAAGGAGGGACAGCCTACAATGAGCAGTTCTTC. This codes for CSVEGGTAYNEQFF.